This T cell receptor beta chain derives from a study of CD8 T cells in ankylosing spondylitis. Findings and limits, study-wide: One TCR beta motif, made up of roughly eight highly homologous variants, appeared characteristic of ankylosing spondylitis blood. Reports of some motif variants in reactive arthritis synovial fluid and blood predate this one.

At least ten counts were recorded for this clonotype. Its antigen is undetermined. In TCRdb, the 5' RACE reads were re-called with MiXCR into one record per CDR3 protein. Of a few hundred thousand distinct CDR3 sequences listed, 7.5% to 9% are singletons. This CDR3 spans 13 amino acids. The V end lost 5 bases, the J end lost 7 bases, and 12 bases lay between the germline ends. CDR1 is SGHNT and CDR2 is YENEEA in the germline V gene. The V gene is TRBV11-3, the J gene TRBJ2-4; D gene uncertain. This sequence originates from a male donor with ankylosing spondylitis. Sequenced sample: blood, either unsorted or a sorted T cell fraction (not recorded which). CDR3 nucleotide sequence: TGTGCCAGCAGCGTTATCCACGGGAACATTCAGTACTTC. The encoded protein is CASSVIHGNIQYF.